One sample yielded the 24 T cell receptor beta chains listed below, sequenced in a study of T cells in severe cutaneous drug reactions. Bulk and single-cell libraries used iRepertoire multiplex PCR with TCR subtype-specific primers. TCRdb re-analyzed the multiplex PCR reads; it lists each CDR3 protein once, without DNA. Its clone listing holds 6,000 or so distinct CDR3 sequences. The patients sequenced had a carbamazepine-induced Stevens-Johnson syndrome or toxic epidermal necrolysis reaction. The sample taken for sequencing was cells from a skin blister. The receptors shown here come from a human donor with toxic epidermal necrolysis, a severe cutaneous drug reaction.

Measured by frequency, this clonotype is medium-sized. The chain joins TRBV7-6 to TRBJ1-1; TCRdb gives TRBD1 as the D gene, but with no DNA this cannot be confirmed. The CDR3 contains 13 residues. CDR1 SGHVS and CDR2 FNYEAQ come from the germline V gene. The CDR3 region is CASSSGTDTEAFF.

CDR3 region: CASSIVRGIYNEQFF. The rearrangement links TRBV19 to TRBJ2-1; TCRdb calls TRBD1, which cannot be checked without DNA. The V gene's germline CDR1 is LNHDA and CDR2 SQIVND (reference sequence). The CDR3 is made up of 15 amino acids. The full variable domain, rest sourced from reference TRBV19 and TRBJ2-1, is DGGITQSPKYLFRKEGQNVTLSCEQNLNHDAMYWYRQDPGQGLRLIYYSQIVNDFQKGDIAEGYSVSREKKESFPLTVTSAQKNPTAFYLCASSIVRGIYNEQFFGPGTRLTVL.

This chain links TRBV6-2 or TRBV6-3 with TRBJ2-1. The CDR3 has 12 residues. Germline assignment: CDR1 MNHEY and CDR2 SVGEGT. The CDR3 loop is CASSHDRLEQFF.

The rearrangement joins TRBV20-1 to TRBJ2-1; the D call of TRBD2 rests on TCRdb alone, since no DNA is present to check it. Germline V gene lookup returns CDR1 DFQATT and CDR2 SNEGSKA (reference sequence). The CDR3 sequence is 15 residues long. The CDR3 reads CSALRTSGLDNEQFF.

J is TRBJ1-4 and V is TRBV20-1. CDR1 is DFQATT, CDR2 SNEGSKA, per germline (reference sequence). The CDR3 is made up of 13 amino acids. The CDR3 region is CSAPQGPNEKLFF.

The chain is built from TRBV3-1 and TRBJ2-2. Germline V gene data show CDR1 as LGHDT and CDR2 as YNNKEL (reference sequence). This CDR3 has 13 residues. CDR3 amino acids: CASSHLSTGELFF.

The chain recombines TRBV28 with TRBJ2-7; TCRdb gives TRBD2 as the D gene, but with no DNA this cannot be confirmed. The CDR3 is 14 amino acids. Looked up from germline, CDR1 is MDHEN and CDR2 is SYDVKM. The CDR3: CASSPLTTACEQYF.

The chain uses TRBV27 and TRBJ1-1. Germline CDR1 reads MNHEY; CDR2 reads SMNVEV (reference sequence). The CDR3 has 13 residues. The CDR3 is CASSFTGSPEAFF.

The chain has TRBV4-2 and TRBJ2-1; absent DNA, TCRdb's TRBD2 call cannot be checked. The CDR3 totals 15 residues. Germline V gene sequence: CDR1 LGHNA, CDR2 YNFKEQ. Here the CDR3 reads CASSLAGSSYNEQFF.

The CDR3 region is CASSVSGTSSTDTQYF. This chain connects TRBV2 to TRBJ2-3; the TCRdb call, TRBD2, lacks DNA for checking. This CDR3 has 16 amino acids. Looked up from germline, CDR1 is SNHLY and CDR2 is FYNNEI.

The rearrangement links TRBV20-1 to TRBJ2-7; TCRdb's D gene call, TRBD2, goes unchecked for lack of DNA. This CDR3 is 15 amino acids long. CDR1 is DFQATT and CDR2 is SNEGSKA in the germline V gene (reference sequence). The CDR3 loop is CSASDPRGGNYEQYF.

The chain's CDR3 is CASSLGGRSDGEQYF. This rearrangement joins TRBV5-5 to TRBJ2-7. Germline V gene lookup returns CDR1 SGHKS and CDR2 YYEKEE (reference sequence). This CDR3 spans 15 amino acids. Variable domain in full (rest from reference TRBV5-5 and TRBJ2-7): DAGVTQSPTHLIKTRGQQVTLRCSPISGHKSVSWYQQVLGQGPQFIFQYYEKEERGRGNFPDRFSARQFPNYSSELNVNALLLGDSALYLCASSLGGRSDGEQYFGPGTRLTVT.

The genes are TRBV29-1 and TRBJ1-2. The CDR3 contains 11 residues. Germline V gene lookup returns CDR1 SQVTM and CDR2 ANQGSEA. The CDR3 sequence is CSVEEAGGYTF.

The chain links TRBV5-6 to TRBJ1-5; the D gene TCRdb calls, TRBD1, cannot be checked with no DNA. The V gene's germline CDR1 is SGHDT and CDR2 YYEEEE. The CDR3 has 15 amino acids. The CDR3 sequence: CASSFRGTANQPQHF.

The chain couples TRBV28 to TRBJ2-1; the D call of TRBD1 rests on TCRdb alone, since no DNA is present to check it. Germline assignment: CDR1 MDHEN and CDR2 SYDVKM. The CDR3 totals 17 residues. CDR3 sequence reads: CASSLPSRGGTYNEQFF.

The V call is TRBV20-1, the J call TRBJ2-7; the TCRdb D gene call, TRBD1, has no DNA to confirm it. Per germline, CDR1 DFQATT and CDR2 SNEGSKA (reference sequence). CDR3 length: 12 amino acids. The CDR3 is CSASGNGYEQYF.

V and J are TRBV9 and TRBJ2-1; TCRdb outputs TRBD2, but without DNA this stays unchecked. The CDR3 covers 16 residues. Germline CDR1 reads SGDLS; CDR2 reads YYNGEE. The chain's CDR3 is CASSRTGTSGRNEQFF.

The V call is TRBV5-1, the J call TRBJ2-3; TCRdb gives TRBD1 as the D gene, but with no DNA this cannot be confirmed. From germline, CDR1 is SGHRS and CDR2 YFSETQ. CDR3 length: 13 residues. CDR3 in amino acids: CASQGKNTDTQYF. Supplemented by reference TRBV5-1 and TRBJ2-3, the full variable domain reads KAGVTQTPRYLIKTRGQQVTLSCSPISGHRSVSWYQQTPGQGLQFLFEYFSETQRNKGNFPGRFSGRQFSNSRSEMNVSTLELGDSALYLCASQGKNTDTQYFGPGTRLTVL.

The CDR3 sequence is CASSGLGLATNEKLFF. The V call is TRBV7-9, the J call TRBJ1-4; the TRBD1 assignment by TCRdb is unverifiable without DNA. This CDR3 has 16 amino acids. The germline V gene encodes CDR1 SEHNR and CDR2 FQNEAQ (reference sequence).

V and J are TRBV19 and TRBJ1-5; TCRdb returns TRBD1, unconfirmable since there is no DNA. This CDR3 region has 14 residues. Looked up from germline, CDR1 is LNHDA and CDR2 is SQIVND (reference sequence). The CDR3: CASRTGGRRQPQHF.

The rearrangement joins TRBV28 to TRBJ2-1; absent DNA, TCRdb's TRBD1 call cannot be checked. This CDR3 spans 14 amino acids. Germline V CDR1 and CDR2: MDHEN, SYDVKM. CDR3: CASSLYDSYNEQFF.

V gene TRBV5-8 combines with J gene TRBJ2-5; TCRdb calls TRBD2, which cannot be checked without DNA. The CDR3 has 16 amino acids. From germline, CDR1 is SGHTS and CDR2 YDEGEE. The CDR3 reads CASSGRGTYHQETQYF.

This CDR3 is CASGISGYTHF. This rearrangement joins TRBV27 to TRBJ2-3; no DNA is available, so the TRBD2 call from TCRdb remains unchecked. The CDR3 sequence is 11 residues long. From germline, CDR1 is MNHEY and CDR2 SMNVEV (reference sequence).

J is TRBJ2-7 and V is TRBV27; TCRdb names TRBD2, which stays unverified in the absence of DNA. This CDR3 has 17 amino acids. Germline assignment: CDR1 MNHEY and CDR2 SMNVEV (reference sequence). The CDR3 spells CASSPLTSGVSSYEQYF.